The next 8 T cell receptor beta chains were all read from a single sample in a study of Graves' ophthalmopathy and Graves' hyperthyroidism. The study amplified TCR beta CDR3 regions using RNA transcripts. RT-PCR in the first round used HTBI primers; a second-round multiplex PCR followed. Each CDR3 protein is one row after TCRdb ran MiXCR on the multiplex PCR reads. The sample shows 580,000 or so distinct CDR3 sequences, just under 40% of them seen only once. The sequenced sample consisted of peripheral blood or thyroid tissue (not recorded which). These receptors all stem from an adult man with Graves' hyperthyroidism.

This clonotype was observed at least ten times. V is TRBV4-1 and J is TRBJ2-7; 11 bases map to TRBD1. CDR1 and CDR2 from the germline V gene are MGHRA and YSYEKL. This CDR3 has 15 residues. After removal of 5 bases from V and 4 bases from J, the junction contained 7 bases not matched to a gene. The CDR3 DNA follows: TGCGCCAGCAGCACCGAGGACAGGGGGCTATACGAGCAGTACTTC. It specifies CASSTEDRGLYEQYF.

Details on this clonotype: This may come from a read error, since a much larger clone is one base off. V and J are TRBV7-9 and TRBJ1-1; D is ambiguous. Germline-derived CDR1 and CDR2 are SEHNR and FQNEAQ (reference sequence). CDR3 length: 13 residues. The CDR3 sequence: CASSLNPRTGAFF. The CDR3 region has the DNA TGTGCCAGCAGCTTAAACCCGAGAACTGGAGCTTTCTTT.

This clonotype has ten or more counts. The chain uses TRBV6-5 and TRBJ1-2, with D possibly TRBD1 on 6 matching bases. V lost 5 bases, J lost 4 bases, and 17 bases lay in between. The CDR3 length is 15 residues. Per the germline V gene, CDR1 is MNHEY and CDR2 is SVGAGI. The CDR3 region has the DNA TGTGCCAGCAGTGAAGCGCTCACAGGGCCCTATGGCTACACCTTC. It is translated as CASSEALTGPYGYTF.

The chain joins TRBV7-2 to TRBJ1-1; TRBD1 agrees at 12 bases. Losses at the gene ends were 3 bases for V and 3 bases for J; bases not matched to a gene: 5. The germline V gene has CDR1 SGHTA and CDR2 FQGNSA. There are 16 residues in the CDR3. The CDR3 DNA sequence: TGTGCCAGCAGCTTTTGGGACAGGGGGCTGGACACTGAAGCTTTCTTT. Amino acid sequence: CASSFWDRGLDTEAFF.

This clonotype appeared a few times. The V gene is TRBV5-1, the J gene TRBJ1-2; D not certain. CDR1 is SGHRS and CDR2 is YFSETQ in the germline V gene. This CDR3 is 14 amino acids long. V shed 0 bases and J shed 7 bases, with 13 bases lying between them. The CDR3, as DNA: TGCGCCAGCAGCTTGGGTCTTGGAGGGTTTGGCTACACCTTC. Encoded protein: CASSLGLGGFGYTF.

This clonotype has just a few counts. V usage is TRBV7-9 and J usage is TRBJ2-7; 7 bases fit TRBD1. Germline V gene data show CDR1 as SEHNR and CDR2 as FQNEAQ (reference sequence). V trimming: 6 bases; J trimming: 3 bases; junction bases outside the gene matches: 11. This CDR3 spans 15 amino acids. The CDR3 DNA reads TGTGCCAGCAGTGAAAGGGACAGAAGCTTCTACGAGCAGTACTTC. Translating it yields CASSERDRSFYEQYF.

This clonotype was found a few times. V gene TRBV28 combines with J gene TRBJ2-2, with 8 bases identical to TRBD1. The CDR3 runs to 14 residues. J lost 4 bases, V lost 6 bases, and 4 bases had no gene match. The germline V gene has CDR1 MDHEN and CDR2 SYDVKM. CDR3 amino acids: CASSRGRSTGELFF. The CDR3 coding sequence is TGTGCCAGCAGCAGGGGGCGAAGCACCGGGGAGCTGTTTTTT.

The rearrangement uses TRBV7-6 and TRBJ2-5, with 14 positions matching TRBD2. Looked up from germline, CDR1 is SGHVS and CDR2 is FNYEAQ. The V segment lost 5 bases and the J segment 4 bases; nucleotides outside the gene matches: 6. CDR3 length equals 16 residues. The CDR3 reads CASSEGTSGRRETQYF. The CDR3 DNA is TGTGCCAGCAGCGAAGGGACTAGCGGGAGACGAGAGACCCAGTACTTC.